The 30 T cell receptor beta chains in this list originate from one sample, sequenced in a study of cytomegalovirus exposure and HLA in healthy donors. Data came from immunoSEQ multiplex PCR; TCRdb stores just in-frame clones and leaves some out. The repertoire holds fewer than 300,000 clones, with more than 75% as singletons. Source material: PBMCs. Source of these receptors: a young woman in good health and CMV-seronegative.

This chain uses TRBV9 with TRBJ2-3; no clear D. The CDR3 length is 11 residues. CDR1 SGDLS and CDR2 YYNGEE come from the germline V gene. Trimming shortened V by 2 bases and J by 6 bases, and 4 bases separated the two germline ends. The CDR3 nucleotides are TGTGCCAGCAGCGTGCAGGATACGCAGTATTTT. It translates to CASSVQDTQYF.

CDR3 nucleotides: TGTGCCAGCAGCCACATGCGACGGACAGTACTCTATGGCTACACCTTC. Amino acids: CASSHMRRTVLYGYTF. This chain connects TRBV7-2 to TRBJ1-2, with a possible D match to TRBD1 (6 bases). The CDR3 totals 16 residues. Trimming removed 5 bases from V and 4 bases from J, with 20 bases in between. Germline lookup yields CDR1 SGHTA and CDR2 FQGNSA.

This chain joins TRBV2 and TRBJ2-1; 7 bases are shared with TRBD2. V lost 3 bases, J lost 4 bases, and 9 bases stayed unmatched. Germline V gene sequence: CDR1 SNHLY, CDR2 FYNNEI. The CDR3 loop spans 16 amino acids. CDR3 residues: CASSEVGRERYNEQFF. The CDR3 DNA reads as TGTGCCAGCAGTGAGGTGGGGCGGGAGCGGTACAATGAGCAGTTCTTC.

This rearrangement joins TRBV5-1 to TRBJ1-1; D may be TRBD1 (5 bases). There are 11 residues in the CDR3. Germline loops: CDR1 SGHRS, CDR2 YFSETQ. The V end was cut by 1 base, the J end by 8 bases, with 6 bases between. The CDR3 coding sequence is TGCGCCAGCAGCTTGAACAGGGAAGCTTTCTTT. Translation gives CASSLNREAFF.

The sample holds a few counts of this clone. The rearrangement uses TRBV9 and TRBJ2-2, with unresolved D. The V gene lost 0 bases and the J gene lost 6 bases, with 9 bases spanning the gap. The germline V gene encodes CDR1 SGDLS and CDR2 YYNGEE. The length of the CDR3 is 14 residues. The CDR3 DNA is TGTGCCAGCAGCGTAGAACTCGTCGCCGGGGAGCTGTTTTTT. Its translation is CASSVELVAGELFF.

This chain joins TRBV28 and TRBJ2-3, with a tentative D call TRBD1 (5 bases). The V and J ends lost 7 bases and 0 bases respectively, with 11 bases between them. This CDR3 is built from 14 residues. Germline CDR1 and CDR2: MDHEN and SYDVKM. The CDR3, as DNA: TGTGCCAGCAACATACCAGGGAGCACAGATACGCAGTATTTT. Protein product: CASNIPGSTDTQYF. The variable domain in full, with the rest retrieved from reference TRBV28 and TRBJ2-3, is DVKVTQSSRYLVKRTGEKVFLECVQDMDHENMFWYRQDPGLGLRLIYFSYDVKMKEKGDIPEGYSVSREKKERFSLILESASTNQTSMYLCASNIPGSTDTQYFGPGTRLTVL.

The CDR3 region is CALGPEGLAEQFF. The CDR3 DNA follows: TGTGCCTTGGGACCGGAGGGACTAGCGGAGCAGTTCTTC. V usage is TRBV10-3 and J usage is TRBJ2-1; TRBD2 matches at 10 bases. The CDR3 has 13 amino acids. CDR1 and CDR2 from the germline V gene are ENHRY and SYGVKD. V was pared by 11 bases and J by 10 bases, with 11 bases of the junction left unmatched.

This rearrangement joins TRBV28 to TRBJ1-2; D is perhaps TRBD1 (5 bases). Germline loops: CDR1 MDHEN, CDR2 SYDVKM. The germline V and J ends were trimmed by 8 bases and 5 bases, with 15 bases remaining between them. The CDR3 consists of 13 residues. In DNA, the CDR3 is TGTGCCAGCTCCTCCTGGGGGGGTTATGGCTACACCTTC. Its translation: CASSSWGGYGYTF.

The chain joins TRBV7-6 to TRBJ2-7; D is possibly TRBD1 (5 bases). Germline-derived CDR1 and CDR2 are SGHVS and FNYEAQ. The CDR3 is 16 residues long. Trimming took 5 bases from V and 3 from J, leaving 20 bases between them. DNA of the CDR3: TGTGCCAGCAGCCGAGACCCTCGACAGAGTGACTACGAGCAGTACTTC. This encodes CASSRDPRQSDYEQYF.

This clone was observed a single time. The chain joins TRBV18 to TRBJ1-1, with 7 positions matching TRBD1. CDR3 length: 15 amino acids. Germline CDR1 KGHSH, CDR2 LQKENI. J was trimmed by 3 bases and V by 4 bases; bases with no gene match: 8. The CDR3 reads CASSLIPTGDTEAFF. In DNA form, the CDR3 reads TGTGCCAGCTCACTGATCCCAACAGGGGACACTGAAGCTTTCTTT.

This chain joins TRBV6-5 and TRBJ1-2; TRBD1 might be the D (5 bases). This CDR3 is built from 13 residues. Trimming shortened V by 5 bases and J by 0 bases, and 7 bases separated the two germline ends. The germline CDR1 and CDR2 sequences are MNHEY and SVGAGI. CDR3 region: CASSDSANYGYTF. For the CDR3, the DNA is TGTGCCAGCAGTGACAGCGCTAACTATGGCTACACCTTC.

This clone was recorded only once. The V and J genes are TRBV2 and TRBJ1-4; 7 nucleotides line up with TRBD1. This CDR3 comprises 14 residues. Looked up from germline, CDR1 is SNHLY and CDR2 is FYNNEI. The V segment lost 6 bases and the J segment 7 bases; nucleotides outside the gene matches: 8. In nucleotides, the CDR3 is TGTGCCAGCAGGGACAGGCCTAGGGGTGAAAAACTGTTTTTT. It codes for CASRDRPRGEKLFF.

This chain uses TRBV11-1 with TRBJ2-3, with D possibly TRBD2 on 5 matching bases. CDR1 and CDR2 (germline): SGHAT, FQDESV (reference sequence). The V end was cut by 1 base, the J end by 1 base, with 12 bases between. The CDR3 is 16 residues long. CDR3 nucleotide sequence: TGTGCCAGCAGCTTAGGGGCTAGCCCAGGCACAGATACGCAGTATTTT. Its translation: CASSLGASPGTDTQYF.

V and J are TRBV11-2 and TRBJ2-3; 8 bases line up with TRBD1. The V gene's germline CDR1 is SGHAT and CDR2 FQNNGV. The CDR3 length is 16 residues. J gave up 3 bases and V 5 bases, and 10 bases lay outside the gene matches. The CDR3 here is CASSLTGGTGTDTQYF. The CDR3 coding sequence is TGTGCCAGCAGCCTTACAGGGGGAACGGGGACAGATACGCAGTATTTT.

In nucleotides, the CDR3 is TGCGCCAGCAGCCAAGAGTCGCTAGCGGGAGGGATGGAGACCCAGTACTTC. It yields the protein CASSQESLAGGMETQYF. The J gene is TRBJ2-5, the V gene TRBV4-3; TRBD2 matches at 12 bases. V trimming: 0 bases; J trimming: 5 bases; junction bases outside the gene matches: 7. CDR1 LGHNA and CDR2 YSLEER come from the germline V gene. The CDR3 runs to 17 residues.

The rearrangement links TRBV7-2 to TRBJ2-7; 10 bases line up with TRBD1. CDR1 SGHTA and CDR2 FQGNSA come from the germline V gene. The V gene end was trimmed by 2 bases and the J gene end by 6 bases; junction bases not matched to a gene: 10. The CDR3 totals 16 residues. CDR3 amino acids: CASSLTSRDRGFEQYF. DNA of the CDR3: TGTGCCAGCAGCTTAACTTCCCGGGACAGGGGATTCGAGCAGTACTTC. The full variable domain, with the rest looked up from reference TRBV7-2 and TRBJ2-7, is GAGVSQSPSNKVTEKGKDVELRCDPISGHTALYWYRQSLGQGLEFLIYFQGNSAPDKSGLPSDRFSAERTGGSVSTLTIQRTQQEDSAVYLCASSLTSRDRGFEQYFGPGTRLTVT.

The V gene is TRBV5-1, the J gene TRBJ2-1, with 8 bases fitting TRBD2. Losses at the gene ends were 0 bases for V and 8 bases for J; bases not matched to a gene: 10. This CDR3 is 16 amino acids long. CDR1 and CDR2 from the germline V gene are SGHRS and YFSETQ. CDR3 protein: CASSLASGTSSYEQFF. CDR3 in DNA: TGCGCCAGCAGCTTGGCGTCCGGGACTAGTTCGTATGAGCAGTTCTTC.

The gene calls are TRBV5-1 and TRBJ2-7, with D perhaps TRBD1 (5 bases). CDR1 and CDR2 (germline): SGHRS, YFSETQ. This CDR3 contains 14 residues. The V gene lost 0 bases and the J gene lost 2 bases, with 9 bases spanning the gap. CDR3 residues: CASSLGGRPYEQYF. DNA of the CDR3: TGCGCCAGCAGCTTGGGGGGCAGACCCTACGAGCAGTACTTC.

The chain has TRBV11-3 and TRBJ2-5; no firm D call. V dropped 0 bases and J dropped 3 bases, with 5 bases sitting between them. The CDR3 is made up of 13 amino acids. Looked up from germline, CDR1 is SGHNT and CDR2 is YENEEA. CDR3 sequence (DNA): TGTGCCAGCAGCTTAGATATAGAAGAGACCCAGTACTTC. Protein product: CASSLDIEETQYF.

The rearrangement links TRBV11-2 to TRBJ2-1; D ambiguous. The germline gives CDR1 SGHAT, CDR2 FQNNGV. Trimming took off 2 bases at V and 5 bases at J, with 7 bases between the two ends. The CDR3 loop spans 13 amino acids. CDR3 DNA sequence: TGTGCCAGCAGCTTATATGCGCACAATGAGCAGTTCTTC. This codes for CASSLYAHNEQFF.

The CDR3 DNA sequence: TGTGCCAGCAGTTTAAGAATAGGGTCGGGGACAGAGAATGGCTACACCTTC. It specifies CASSLRIGSGTENGYTF. The chain employs TRBV27 and TRBJ1-2; 7 positions agree with TRBD1. Unmatched junction bases numbered 15, after V lost 2 bases and J lost 6 bases. The CDR3 is 17 residues long. Germline V gene lookup returns CDR1 MNHEY and CDR2 SMNVEV (reference sequence).

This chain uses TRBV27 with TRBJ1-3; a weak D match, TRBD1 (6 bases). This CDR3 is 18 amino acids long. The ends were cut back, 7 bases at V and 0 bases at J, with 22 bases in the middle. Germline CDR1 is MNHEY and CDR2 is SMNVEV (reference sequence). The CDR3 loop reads CASIKTGMDGGSGNTIYF. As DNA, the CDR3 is TGTGCCAGCATTAAAACAGGGATGGACGGCGGCTCTGGAAACACCATATATTTT.

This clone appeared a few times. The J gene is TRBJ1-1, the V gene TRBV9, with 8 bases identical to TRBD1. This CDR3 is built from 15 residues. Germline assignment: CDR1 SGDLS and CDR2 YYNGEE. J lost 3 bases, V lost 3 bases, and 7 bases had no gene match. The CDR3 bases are TGTGCCAGCAGCGACGACAGGGGTAAGGACACTGAAGCTTTCTTT. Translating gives CASSDDRGKDTEAFF.

CDR3 region: CASQGLASEQYF. CDR3 nucleotide sequence: TGTGCCAGTCAAGGACTAGCGTCCGAGCAGTACTTC. The rearrangement links TRBV11-1 to TRBJ2-7, with 9 nucleotides matching TRBD2. CDR3 length: 12 amino acids. With 9 bases clipped from V and 6 bases from J, the junction kept 6 bases outside the gene matches. Germline assignment: CDR1 SGHAT and CDR2 FQDESV (reference sequence).

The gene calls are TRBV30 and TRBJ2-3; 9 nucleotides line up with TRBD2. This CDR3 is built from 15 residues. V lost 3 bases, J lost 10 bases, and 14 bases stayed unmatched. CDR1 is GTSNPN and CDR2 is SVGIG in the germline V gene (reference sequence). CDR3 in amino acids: CAWSALAGESWAQYF. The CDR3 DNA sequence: TGTGCCTGGAGCGCACTAGCGGGTGAGTCTTGGGCGCAGTATTTT.

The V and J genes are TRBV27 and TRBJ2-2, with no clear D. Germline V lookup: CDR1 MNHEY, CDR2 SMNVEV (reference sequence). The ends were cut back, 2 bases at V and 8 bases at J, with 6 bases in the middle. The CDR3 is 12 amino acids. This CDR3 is CASSLNTGELFF. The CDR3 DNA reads TGTGCCAGCAGTTTAAATACTGGGGAGCTGTTTTTT.

CDR3 DNA: TGCGCCAGCAGCCAAGATTCAGAGGGACTTTATTCCTACGAGCAGTACTTC. Translated, it gives CASSQDSEGLYSYEQYF. The V and J genes are TRBV4-1 and TRBJ2-7, with a possible D match to TRBD2 (6 bases). Trimming left V 0 bases short and J 1 base short, with 16 bases between. This CDR3 comprises 17 residues. Germline lookup yields CDR1 MGHRA and CDR2 YSYEKL.

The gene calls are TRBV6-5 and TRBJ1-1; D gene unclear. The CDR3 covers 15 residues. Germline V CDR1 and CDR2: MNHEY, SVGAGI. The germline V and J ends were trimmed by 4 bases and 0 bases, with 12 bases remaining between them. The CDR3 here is CASSSFRVLNTEAFF. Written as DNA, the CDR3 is TGTGCCAGCAGTTCCTTCCGGGTCTTGAACACTGAAGCTTTCTTT.

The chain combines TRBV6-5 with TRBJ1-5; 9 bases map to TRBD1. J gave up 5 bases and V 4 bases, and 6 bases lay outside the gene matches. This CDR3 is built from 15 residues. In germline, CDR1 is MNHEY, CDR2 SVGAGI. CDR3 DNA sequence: TGTGCCAGCAGTTTAACAGGGGGCGCACATCAGCCCCAGCATTTT. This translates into CASSLTGGAHQPQHF.

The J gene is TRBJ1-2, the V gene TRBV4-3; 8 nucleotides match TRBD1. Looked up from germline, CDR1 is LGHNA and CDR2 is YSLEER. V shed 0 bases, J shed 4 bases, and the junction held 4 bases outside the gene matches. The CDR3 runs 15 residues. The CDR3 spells CASSQDPGTGYGYTF. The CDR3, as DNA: TGCGCCAGCAGCCAAGACCCCGGGACAGGCTATGGCTACACCTTC.